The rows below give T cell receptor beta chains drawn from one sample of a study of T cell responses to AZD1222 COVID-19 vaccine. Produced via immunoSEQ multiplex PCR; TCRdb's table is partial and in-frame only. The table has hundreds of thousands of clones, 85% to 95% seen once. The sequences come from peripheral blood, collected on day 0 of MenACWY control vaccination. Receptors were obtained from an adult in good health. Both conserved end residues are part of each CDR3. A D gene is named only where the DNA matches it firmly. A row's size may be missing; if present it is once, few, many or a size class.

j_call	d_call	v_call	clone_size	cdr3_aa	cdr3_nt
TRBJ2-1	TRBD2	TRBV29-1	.	CSVPGAGGYNEQFF	TGCAGCGTCCCAGGGGCGGGGGGCTACAATGAGCAGTTCTTC
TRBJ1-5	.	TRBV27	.	CASSFSRASNQPQHF	TGTGCCAGCAGTTTCTCCAGGGCGAGCAATCAGCCCCAGCATTTT
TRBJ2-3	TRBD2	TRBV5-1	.	CASSPISGARLNTQYF	TGCGCCAGCAGCCCCATCAGCGGGGCCCGTTTGAATACGCAGTATTTT
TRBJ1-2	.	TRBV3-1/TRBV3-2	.	CASSQEFSASGGYTF	TGTGCCAGCAGCCAAGAATTTTCGGCCTCGGGCGGCTACACCTTC
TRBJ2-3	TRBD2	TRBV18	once	CASSDSGPTDTQYF	TGTGCCAGCTCGGATAGCGGGCCCACAGATACGCAGTATTTT
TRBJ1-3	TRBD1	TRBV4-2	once	CASSQGLPGQGLPGNTIYF	TGTGCCAGCAGCCAAGGGCTACCGGGACAGGGTCTCCCTGGAAACACCATATATTTT
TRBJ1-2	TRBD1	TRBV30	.	CAWEQGDRGYTF	TGTGCCTGGGAACAGGGGGATAGGGGCTACACCTTC
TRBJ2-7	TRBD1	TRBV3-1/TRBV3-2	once	CASSPWTGDSYEQYF	TGTGCCAGCAGCCCCTGGACAGGGGACTCCTACGAGCAGTACTTC
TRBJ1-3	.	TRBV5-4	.	CASSLETAYSGNTIYF	TGTGCCAGCAGCTTAGAGACAGCCTACTCTGGAAACACCATATATTTT
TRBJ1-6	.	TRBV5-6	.	CASSLLHRNSPLHF	TGTGCCAGCAGCTTGTTACACAGGAATTCACCCCTCCACTTT
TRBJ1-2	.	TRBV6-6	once	CASTMNYGYTF	TGTGCCAGCACGATGAACTATGGCTACACCTTC
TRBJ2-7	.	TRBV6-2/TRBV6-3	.	CASSRTNEQYF	TGTGCCAGCAGCCGGACTAATGAGCAGTACTTC
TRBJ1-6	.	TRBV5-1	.	CASSLGQVNSPLHF	TGCGCCAGCAGCTTGGGGCAGGTTAATTCACCCCTCCACTTT
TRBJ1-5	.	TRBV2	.	CASSSEANSNQPQHF	TGTGCCAGCAGTTCGGAGGCGAACAGCAATCAGCCCCAGCATTTT
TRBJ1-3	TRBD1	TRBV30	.	CAWRRRDRGNGNTIYF	TGTGCCTGGAGGAGGCGGGACAGGGGAAATGGAAACACCATATATTTT
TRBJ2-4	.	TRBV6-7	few	CASSYCRGSKNIQYF	TGTGCCAGCAGTTACTGCCGGGGTTCCAAAAACATTCAGTACTTC
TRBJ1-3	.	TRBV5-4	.	CASSSAFSGNTIYF	TGTGCCAGCAGTTCAGCCTTCTCTGGAAACACCATATATTTT
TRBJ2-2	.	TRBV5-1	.	CASSQVVLNTGELFF	TGCGCCAGCAGCCAGGTTGTTTTGAACACCGGGGAGCTGTTTTTT
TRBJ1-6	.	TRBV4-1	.	CASSQGRGGGRGPLHF	TGCGCCAGCAGCCAAGGCCGCGGTGGGGGGCGAGGACCCCTCCACTTT
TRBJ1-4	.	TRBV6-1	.	CASSESRGDVSNEKLFF	TGTGCCAGCAGTGAGTCCCGGGGGGATGTGTCTAATGAAAAACTGTTTTTT
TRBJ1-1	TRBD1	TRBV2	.	CASSGTTGKRTEAFF	TGTGCCAGCAGTGGGACGACAGGGAAGAGGACTGAAGCTTTCTTT
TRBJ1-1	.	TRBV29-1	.	CSVEEPGPTEAFF	TGCAGCGTTGAAGAACCGGGACCGACTGAAGCTTTCTTT
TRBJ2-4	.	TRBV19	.	CASSDTGLAKNIQYF	TGTGCCAGTAGCGATACAGGGCTCGCCAAAAACATTCAGTACTTC
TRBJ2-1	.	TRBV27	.	CASSFPQGGLNEQFF	TGTGCCAGCAGTTTTCCCCAAGGAGGGCTAAATGAGCAGTTCTTC
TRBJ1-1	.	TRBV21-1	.	CASSHRRTEAFF	TGTGCCAGCAGCCACCGACGGACAGAAGCTTTCTTT
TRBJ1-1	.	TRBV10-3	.	CAIAQGTEAFF	TGTGCCATTGCCCAGGGCACTGAAGCTTTCTTT
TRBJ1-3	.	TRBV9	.	CASSVGEGGNTIYF	TGTGCCAGCAGCGTAGGGGAGGGGGGAAACACCATATATTTT
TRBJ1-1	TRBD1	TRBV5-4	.	CASSYNRGRGEAFF	TGTGCCAGCAGCTATAACAGGGGACGGGGTGAAGCTTTCTTT
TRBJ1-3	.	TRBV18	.	CASSPAADSGNTIYF	TGTGCCAGCTCACCAGCCGCCGACTCTGGAAACACCATATATTTT
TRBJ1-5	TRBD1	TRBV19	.	CASKGAVNSNQPQHF	TGTGCCAGTAAGGGGGCAGTCAATAGCAATCAGCCCCAGCATTTT
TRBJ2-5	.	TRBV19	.	CASSIEGPLNQETQYF	TGTGCCAGTAGTATAGAGGGGCCCCTCAACCAAGAGACCCAGTACTTC
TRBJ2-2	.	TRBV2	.	CASRGLGQAGELFF	TGTGCCAGCAGGGGTCTAGGGCAAGCCGGGGAGCTGTTTTTT
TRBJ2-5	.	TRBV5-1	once	CASSLGTFGQETQYF	TGCGCCAGCAGCTTGGGTACATTTGGGCAAGAGACCCAGTACTTC
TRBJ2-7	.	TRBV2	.	CASTPGQGWAEQYF	TGTGCCAGCACCCCGGGGCAGGGATGGGCCGAGCAGTACTTC
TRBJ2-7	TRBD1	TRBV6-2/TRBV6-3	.	CASSSTTTGQSLYEQYF	TGTGCCAGCAGTTCCACCACAACGGGACAGTCCCTCTACGAGCAGTACTTC
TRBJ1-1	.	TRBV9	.	CASSVVRERAEAFF	TGTGCCAGCAGCGTAGTTCGGGAGAGGGCTGAAGCTTTCTTT
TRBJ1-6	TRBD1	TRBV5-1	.	CASREGQGNSPLHF	TGCGCCAGCAGGGAGGGACAGGGGAATTCACCCCTCCACTTT
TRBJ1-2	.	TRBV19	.	CASSPRTSEGYTF	TGTGCCAGTAGTCCCCGGACATCCGAAGGCTACACCTTC
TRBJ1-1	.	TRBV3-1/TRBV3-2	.	CASSQTRSYTEAFF	TGTGCCAGCAGCCAGACGAGGAGCTACACTGAAGCTTTCTTT
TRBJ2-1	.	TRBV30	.	CAWSVGVVAGNEQFF	TGTGCCTGGAGTGTGGGCGTGGTAGCTGGTAATGAGCAGTTCTTC
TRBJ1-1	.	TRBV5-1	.	CASSGAGAGTEAFF	TGCGCCAGCAGCGGGGCCGGGGCGGGCACTGAAGCTTTCTTT
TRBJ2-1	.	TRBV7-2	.	CASLVTGASEQFF	TGTGCCAGTCTTGTTACGGGGGCTAGTGAGCAGTTCTTC
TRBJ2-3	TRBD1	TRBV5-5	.	CASRHRDRGPDTQYF	TGTGCCAGCAGACACCGGGACAGGGGTCCAGATACGCAGTATTTT
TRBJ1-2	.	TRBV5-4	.	CASSLGGFGGYTF	TGTGCCAGCAGCTTGGGGGGCTTTGGTGGCTACACCTTC
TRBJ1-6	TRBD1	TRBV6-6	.	CASSRDRARSPLHF	TGTGCCAGCAGTCGCGACAGGGCCCGGTCACCCCTCCACTTT
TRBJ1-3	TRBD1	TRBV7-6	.	CASSLLGRGSGRGNTIYF	TGTGCCAGCAGCTTACTGGGCAGGGGGTCCGGGAGAGGAAACACCATATATTTT
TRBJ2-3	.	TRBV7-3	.	CASSRPGADTQYF	TGTGCCAGCAGTCGACCGGGAGCAGATACGCAGTATTTT
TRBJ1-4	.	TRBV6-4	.	CASSDGFDKSNEKLFF	TGTGCCAGCAGTGACGGGTTCGACAAGTCTAATGAAAAACTGTTTTTT
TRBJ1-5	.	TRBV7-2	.	CASSSTHSNQPQHF	TGTGCCAGCAGCTCGACACATAGCAATCAGCCCCAGCATTTT
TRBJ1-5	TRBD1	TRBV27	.	CASRPTGASNQPQHF	TGTGCCAGCAGACCCACAGGGGCCTCCAATCAGCCCCAGCATTTT
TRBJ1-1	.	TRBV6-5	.	CASGGPADTEAFF	TGTGCCAGTGGGGGACCGGCGGACACTGAAGCTTTCTTT
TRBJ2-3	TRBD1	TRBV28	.	CASQMAGQGDTQYF	TGTGCCAGCCAGATGGCGGGACAGGGAGATACGCAGTATTTT
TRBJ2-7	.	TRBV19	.	CASSTGGAFHEQYF	TGTGCCAGTAGTACCGGGGGAGCGTTTCACGAGCAGTACTTC